Listed here are 23 T cell receptor beta chains from one sample, sequenced in a study of blood T cell repertoires in COVID-19. Only in-frame clones appear in the TCRdb table, and some are missing; sequencing was by immunoSEQ multiplex PCR. The sample lists about 180,000 clones, roughly 84% seen once, with 1.5% to 1.9% in the top ten. The sequenced material came from peripheral blood. These receptor sequences come from a human donor in a cohort sampled during active COVID-19.

This clone was counted only a few times. The J gene is TRBJ2-2, the V gene TRBV15, with 8 bases that match TRBD2. The V and J ends lost 3 bases and 0 bases, in that order; junction bases with no gene match: 3. The CDR3 runs to 16 residues. CDR1 is LNHNV and CDR2 is YYDKDF in the germline V gene (reference sequence). CDR3 protein: CATSSGGLANTGELFF. CDR3 coding DNA: TGTGCCACCAGCAGCGGGGGACTAGCGAACACCGGGGAGCTGTTTTTT.

The chain is built from TRBV6-5 and TRBJ2-3; 11 positions match TRBD1. There are 15 residues in the CDR3. Germline CDR1 MNHEY, CDR2 SVGAGI. J gave up 4 bases and V 5 bases, and 5 bases lay outside the gene matches. The CDR3 spells CASSLWTGGADTQYF. The CDR3 DNA follows: TGTGCCAGCAGTCTGTGGACAGGGGGCGCAGATACGCAGTATTTT.

The rearrangement joins TRBV4-3 to TRBJ2-1; 8 bases are a match to TRBD2. CDR3 size: 16 residues. From germline, CDR1 is LGHNA and CDR2 YSLEER. V dropped 0 bases and J dropped 3; count of bases not matched to a gene: 4. The CDR3 region has the DNA TGCGCCAGCAGCCAAGATAGCGGGATTGTCTACAATGAGCAGTTCTTC. This translates into CASSQDSGIVYNEQFF.

The gene calls are TRBV28 and TRBJ1-3; perhaps TRBD1 as D (6 bases). Per germline, CDR1 MDHEN and CDR2 SYDVKM. CDR3 length: 15 residues. Trimming removed 7 bases from V and 2 bases from J, with 15 bases in between. CDR3 nucleotides: TGTGCCAGCACAAAGGGGGGGGCTGCTGGAAACACCATATATTTT. Protein product: CASTKGGAAGNTIYF. Combining the CDR3 with reference TRBV28 and TRBJ1-3 gives the whole variable domain DVKVTQSSRYLVKRTGEKVFLECVQDMDHENMFWYRQDPGLGLRLIYFSYDVKMKEKGDIPEGYSVSREKKERFSLILESASTNQTSMYLCASTKGGAAGNTIYFGEGSWLTVV.

The rearrangement uses TRBV10-2 and TRBJ2-7; D may be TRBD2 (6 bases). CDR1 is WSHSY and CDR2 is SAAADI in the germline V gene. The CDR3 is 13 residues long. Trimming shortened V by 7 bases and J by 5 bases, and 15 bases separated the two germline ends. CDR3 residues: CASIGGARNEQYF. In DNA, the CDR3 is TGCGCCAGCATTGGCGGGGCTAGAAACGAGCAGTACTTC.

This sequence joins TRBV6-5 and TRBJ2-7; 9 bases align to TRBD1. Germline V gene data show CDR1 as MNHEY and CDR2 as SVGAGI. V lost 4 bases and J lost 3; bases outside the gene matches: 7. The CDR3 length is 15 residues. CDR3 nucleotide sequence: TGTGCCAGCAGTTCCCCGGGACAGGGTTACTACGAGCAGTACTTC. This encodes CASSSPGQGYYEQYF.

This chain uses TRBV11-2 with TRBJ1-3, with TRBD1 identical over 8 bases. J was trimmed by 8 bases and V by 3 bases; bases with no gene match: 9. CDR3 length: 15 amino acids. CDR1 SGHAT and CDR2 FQNNGV come from the germline V gene. The CDR3 DNA reads as TGTGCCAGCAGCTTCGGGACAGGTACCGTGGACACCATATATTTT. Residues: CASSFGTGTVDTIYF.

This clone has only a few counts. This chain uses TRBV27 with TRBJ2-1; 7 nucleotides line up with TRBD2. The CDR3 spans 15 residues. The junction had 8 bases not matched to a gene; V was cut back by 5 bases and J by 4 bases. From germline, CDR1 is MNHEY and CDR2 SMNVEV (reference sequence). The CDR3 is CASSLETGGYNEQFF. Written as DNA, the CDR3 is TGTGCCAGCAGTCTGGAAACGGGAGGATACAATGAGCAGTTCTTC.

This chain joins TRBV13 and TRBJ2-3, with 10 bases fitting TRBD2. With V trimmed by 5 bases and J by 1 base, 6 bases remained unmatched. CDR1 and CDR2 (germline): PRHDT, FYEKMQ (reference sequence). The CDR3 runs 16 residues. CDR3 in amino acids: CASSTWGTSGTDTQYF. In DNA form, the CDR3 reads TGTGCCAGCAGCACCTGGGGGACTAGCGGCACAGATACGCAGTATTTT.

The chain employs TRBV7-8 and TRBJ2-7; 7 bases match TRBD1. The trim removed 6 bases at V and 4 bases at J, leaving 12 bases unmatched. This CDR3 contains 15 residues. Germline V gives CDR1 SGHVS, CDR2 FQNEAQ. The CDR3 nucleotides are TGTGCCAGCAGGACCCGCCGGGGACAGCGATACGAGCAGTACTTC. Its protein is CASRTRRGQRYEQYF.

J is TRBJ2-1 and V is TRBV3-1 (or the pseudogene TRBV3-2), with TRBD1 as a possible D gene (6 bases). Germline V gives CDR1 LGHDT, CDR2 YNNKEL (reference sequence). CDR3 size: 14 residues. The germline V and J ends were trimmed by 4 bases and 8 bases, with 15 bases remaining between them. The CDR3 DNA sequence: TGTGCCAGCAGCCGGACAGATGGAAGCGATGAGCAGTTCTTC. This codes for CASSRTDGSDEQFF.

This sequence joins TRBV4-1 and TRBJ2-7; 9 bases match TRBD2. Trimming at V came to 4 bases and at J to 3 bases, leaving 13 bases not matched to a gene. Germline CDR1 MGHRA, CDR2 YSYEKL. The CDR3 consists of 17 residues. This chain's CDR3 is CASSPTVGGGAFYEQYF. In DNA form, the CDR3 reads TGCGCCAGCAGCCCGACGGTAGGCGGGGGGGCTTTCTACGAGCAGTACTTC.

This rearrangement joins TRBV18 to TRBJ1-1, with D maybe TRBD1 (6 bases). Germline lookup yields CDR1 KGHSH and CDR2 LQKENI. With 3 bases removed from V and 0 bases from J, the gap between germline ends came to 14 bases. The CDR3 covers 16 residues. This CDR3 reads CASSPLTGALNTEAFF. In nucleotides, the CDR3 is TGTGCCAGCTCACCCTTGACAGGAGCCCTGAACACTGAAGCTTTCTTT.

In its sample, this clone was seen a few times. The CDR3 nucleotides read TGTGCCAGCACCGGGACAGGGGACGGCTACGAGCAGTACTTC. It specifies CASTGTGDGYEQYF. V and J are TRBV3-1 (or the pseudogene TRBV3-2) and TRBJ2-7, with TRBD1 identical over 10 bases. The germline CDR1 and CDR2 sequences are LGHDT and YNNKEL (reference sequence). V shed 7 bases, J shed 3 bases, and the junction held 6 bases outside the gene matches. The CDR3 consists of 14 residues.

The rearrangement joins TRBV19 to TRBJ1-3; D gene ambiguous. This CDR3 has 15 residues. The V and J ends lost 3 bases and 0 bases respectively, with 9 bases between them. Germline loops: CDR1 LNHDA, CDR2 SQIVND (reference sequence). CDR3: CASSIPGNSGNTIYF. CDR3 sequence (DNA): TGTGCCAGTAGTATTCCCGGGAACTCTGGAAACACCATATATTTT.

This chain joins TRBV5-6 and TRBJ2-7; 7 nucleotides line up with TRBD2. This CDR3 is built from 17 residues. V gave up 2 bases and J gave up 1 base; unmatched junction bases: 12. Per the germline V gene, CDR1 is SGHDT and CDR2 is YYEEEE. The CDR3 DNA reads as TGTGCCAGCAGCTTCCCCAGGGACTACCCTTCATCCTACGAGCAGTACTTC. Translating gives CASSFPRDYPSSYEQYF. Together with reference TRBV5-6 and TRBJ2-7, the CDR3 gives the full variable domain: DAGVTQSPTHLIKTRGQQVTLRCSPKSGHDTVSWYQQALGQGPQFIFQYYEEEERQRGNFPDRFSGHQFPNYSSELNVNALLLGDSALYLCASSFPRDYPSSYEQYFGPGTRLTVT.

The chain is built from TRBV4-1 and TRBJ2-7; TRBD1 aligns across 7 bases. CDR3 length: 17 residues. The J segment lost 2 bases and the V segment lost 1 base, leaving 11 bases of the junction unmatched. Looked up from germline, CDR1 is MGHRA and CDR2 is YSYEKL. The CDR3 sequence: CASSQGGTGAYTYEQYF. CDR3 coding DNA: TGCGCCAGCAGCCAAGGAGGAACAGGGGCTTATACCTACGAGCAGTACTTC.

The gene calls are TRBV7-2 and TRBJ2-7, with D possibly matching TRBD2 (6 bases). Germline V gene sequence: CDR1 SGHTA, CDR2 FQGNSA. The ends were cut back, 3 bases at V and 1 base at J, with 13 bases in the middle. This CDR3 is built from 15 residues. The CDR3 protein is CASSFRDSGSYEQYF. The CDR3, as DNA: TGTGCCAGCAGCTTCCGGGACTCCGGATCCTACGAGCAGTACTTC.

This rearrangement joins TRBV11-2 to TRBJ2-3; D is possibly TRBD2 (5 bases). The ends were cut back, 5 bases at V and 6 bases at J, with 18 bases in the middle. Germline values: CDR1 SGHAT, CDR2 FQNNGV. This CDR3 contains 15 residues. This CDR3 is CASSPLSRPGDTQYF. The CDR3 coding sequence is TGTGCCAGCAGCCCTTTGTCACGGCCGGGGGATACGCAGTATTTT.

CDR3: CASSQDSRATNEKLFF. The CDR3 DNA sequence: TGTGCCAGCAGCCAAGATTCCAGGGCAACTAATGAAAAACTGTTTTTT. J is TRBJ1-4 and V is TRBV4-2; the D gene is possibly TRBD1 (5 bases). The CDR3 runs to 16 residues. The ends were cut back, 0 bases at V and 0 bases at J, with 8 bases in the middle. Germline CDR1 LGHNA, CDR2 YNFKEQ.

This clone has ten or more counts. J is TRBJ2-7 and V is TRBV6-5; a weak D match, TRBD2 (6 bases). CDR1 is MNHEY, CDR2 SVGAGI, per germline. The CDR3 has 15 residues. V dropped 7 bases and J dropped 2 bases, with 18 bases sitting between them. DNA of the CDR3: TGTGCCAGCACCTCAGTGGGGACTTACGCCTACGAGCAGTACTTC. Protein sequence: CASTSVGTYAYEQYF.

This chain uses TRBV14 with TRBJ2-7; perhaps TRBD2 as D (6 bases). Germline loops: CDR1 SGHDN, CDR2 FVKESK. V was shortened by 6 bases and J by 2 bases, with 11 bases between the two germline ends. This CDR3 has 13 residues. The CDR3 DNA reads TGTGCCAGCAGGCGTAGCGGACCCTACGAGCAGTACTTC. It encodes CASRRSGPYEQYF.

The chain uses TRBV28 and TRBJ1-1, with a weak D call TRBD1 (6 bases). CDR3 length: 15 amino acids. Trimming removed 5 bases from V and 4 bases from J, with 17 bases in between. Germline CDR1 is MDHEN and CDR2 is SYDVKM. CDR3 nucleotide sequence: TGTGCCAGCAGTCCCCCGACAGGATCTGTCACTGAAGCTTTCTTT. Translated, it gives CASSPPTGSVTEAFF.